The 21 T cell receptor beta chains listed next were all sequenced from one sample in a study of blood T cell repertoires in COVID-19. This table comes from immunoSEQ multiplex PCR, and its TCRdb copy is limited to in-frame clones, with some not included. This table holds 200,000 or so clones, around four fifths found once. Sequencing was carried out using peripheral blood. The receptor source for this set is a woman aged 70 to 79 with active or convalescent COVID-19.

CDR3 amino acids: CASSYSRGSRNGYTF. The CDR3 region has the DNA TGTGCCAGCAGTTATAGCCGGGGTTCAAGGAATGGCTACACCTTC. J is TRBJ1-2 and V is TRBV6-5; D gene unclear. Germline CDR1 and CDR2: MNHEY and SVGAGI. CDR3 length: 15 amino acids. V shed 3 bases and J shed 6 bases, with 17 bases lying between them.

This clone was detected a few times. The rearrangement uses TRBV5-1 and TRBJ2-5; TRBD2 aligns across 8 bases. The CDR3 loop spans 14 amino acids. The V gene's germline CDR1 is SGHRS and CDR2 YFSETQ. After removal of 2 bases from V and 5 bases from J, the junction contained 5 bases not matched to a gene. The CDR3 nucleotides read TGCGCCAGCAGCTTAGCGGGAGTATGGGAGACCCAGTACTTC. It yields the protein CASSLAGVWETQYF.

The chain joins TRBV7-9 to TRBJ1-2; D call uncertain. The germline V and J ends were trimmed by 5 bases and 9 bases, with 10 bases remaining between them. The CDR3 spans 11 residues. The germline V gene encodes CDR1 SEHNR and CDR2 FQNEAQ (reference sequence). The CDR3 DNA sequence: TGTGCCAGCAGCCCGACCGACAGCTACACCTTC. Protein product: CASSPTDSYTF.

The rearrangement joins TRBV28 to TRBJ1-4; 9 nucleotides match TRBD1. Germline loops: CDR1 MDHEN, CDR2 SYDVKM. This CDR3 has 15 amino acids. The junction had 10 bases not matched to a gene; V was cut back by 6 bases and J by 8 bases. The CDR3 DNA sequence: TGTGCCAGCAGGGGTCAGGGACAGGGAGGAGAAAAACTGTTTTTT. It specifies CASRGQGQGGEKLFF.

This sequence joins TRBV7-8 and TRBJ2-1; 8 bases are a match to TRBD1. The CDR3 runs to 15 residues. V trimming: 1 base; J trimming: 6 bases; junction bases outside the gene matches: 5. CDR1 is SGHVS, CDR2 FQNEAQ, per germline. CDR3 DNA: TGTGCCAGCAGCTTAGGTATCGGACAGGGCAATGAGCAGTTCTTC. It specifies CASSLGIGQGNEQFF.

This CDR3 is CASSQGGRGNEQYF. In DNA form, the CDR3 reads TGTGCCAGCAGCCAAGGGGGCAGGGGGAACGAGCAGTACTTC. This sequence joins TRBV2 and TRBJ2-7, with 7 bases aligning to TRBD1. Germline V gives CDR1 SNHLY, CDR2 FYNNEI. The CDR3 sequence is 14 residues long. Germline trimming cut 6 bases from V and 5 bases from J; bases unmatched to any gene: 10.

CDR3 nucleotides: TGTGCCAGCAGTTTTCTGGACAGGGTCACCGGGGAGCTGTTTTTT. Its translation is CASSFLDRVTGELFF. The gene calls are TRBV27 and TRBJ2-2; TRBD1 agrees at 8 bases. Germline lookup yields CDR1 MNHEY and CDR2 SMNVEV (reference sequence). With 3 bases clipped from V and 4 bases from J, the junction kept 4 bases outside the gene matches. The CDR3 extends over 15 amino acids.

V usage is TRBV19 and J usage is TRBJ1-5; D might be TRBD1 (5 bases). V was pared by 9 bases and J by 5 bases, with 20 bases between. Germline values: CDR1 LNHDA, CDR2 SQIVND (reference sequence). The CDR3 has 15 amino acids. The CDR3 region has the DNA TGTGCCAGCGCGATGAAACCTCCAGGGCATCAGCCCCAGCATTTT. This encodes CASAMKPPGHQPQHF.

This chain joins TRBV9 and TRBJ1-1; D is ambiguous. The CDR3 is 14 residues long. CDR1 is SGDLS, CDR2 YYNGEE, per germline. V lost 0 bases and J lost 0, with 6 bases in between. The CDR3 region is CASSVGRVNTEAFF. For the CDR3, the DNA is TGTGCCAGCAGCGTAGGGCGGGTGAACACTGAAGCTTTCTTT.

This clone occurred once. This chain joins TRBV19 and TRBJ1-4; 11 nucleotides align to TRBD1. J gave up 5 bases and V 6 bases, and 5 bases lay outside the gene matches. The CDR3 has 15 residues. Per the germline V gene, CDR1 is LNHDA and CDR2 is SQIVND (reference sequence). The CDR3 is CASRSDRGLNEKLFF. CDR3 DNA: TGTGCCAGTAGGTCGGACAGGGGGCTGAATGAAAAACTGTTTTTT.

A word on this clone: At one end the junction does not follow the germline gene, possibly because of a read error. The chain combines TRBV12-3 or TRBV12-4 with TRBJ1-4; 10 bases map to TRBD1. The CDR3 runs 11 residues. This CDR3 reads CASTPPGTGDF. CDR3 DNA: TGTGCCAGCACCCCGCCCGGGACAGGGGATTTT.

This chain uses TRBV15 with TRBJ1-3; D is ambiguous. Germline values: CDR1 LNHNV, CDR2 YYDKDF (reference sequence). Trimming stripped 0 bases from V and 0 bases from J, with 6 bases between. The CDR3 consists of 15 residues. DNA of the CDR3: TGTGCCACCAGCAGAGATTCGGGCTCTGGAAACACCATATATTTT. Amino acids: CATSRDSGSGNTIYF. Complete variable domain (other parts from reference TRBV15 and TRBJ1-3): DAMVIQNPRYQVTQFGKPVTLSCSQTLNHNVMYWYQQKSSQAPKLLFHYYDKDFNNEADTPDNFQSRRPNTSFCFLDIRSPGLGDTAMYLCATSRDSGSGNTIYFGEGSWLTVV.

The CDR3 spells CASSLTRVKTGELFF. The CDR3, as DNA: TGTGCCAGCAGCTTAACCAGGGTAAAAACCGGGGAGCTGTTTTTT. The chain is built from TRBV7-2 and TRBJ2-2; a weak D match, TRBD1 (5 bases). Germline values: CDR1 SGHTA, CDR2 FQGNSA. Trimming stripped 2 bases from V and 5 bases from J, with 12 bases between. This CDR3 is 15 amino acids long. Variable domain in full (rest from reference TRBV7-2 and TRBJ2-2): GAGVSQSPSNKVTEKGKDVELRCDPISGHTALYWYRQSLGQGLEFLIYFQGNSAPDKSGLPSDRFSAERTGGSVSTLTIQRTQQEDSAVYLCASSLTRVKTGELFFGEGSRLTVL.

The rearrangement uses TRBV6-5 and TRBJ1-1; maybe TRBD1 (5 bases). In germline, CDR1 is MNHEY, CDR2 SVGAGI. V was pared by 6 bases and J by 2 bases, with 13 bases between. CDR3 size: 14 residues. The CDR3 DNA follows: TGTGCCAGCAGCTCGTTCGGGGGAAACACTGAAGCTTTCTTT. Its protein product is CASSSFGGNTEAFF.

The V and J genes are TRBV11-2 and TRBJ2-2; possible D gene TRBD1, 5 bases. Trimming pared 5 bases from V and 0 bases from J, leaving 16 bases between. The CDR3 has 17 residues. The germline gives CDR1 SGHAT, CDR2 FQNNGV. CDR3 residues: CASSPGKIVSNTGELFF. For the CDR3, the DNA is TGTGCCAGCAGCCCAGGGAAGATAGTTTCGAACACCGGGGAGCTGTTTTTT. Drawing the rest from reference TRBV11-2 and TRBJ2-2, the complete variable domain is EAGVAQSPRYKIIEKRQSVAFWCNPISGHATLYWYQQILGQGPKLLIQFQNNGVVDDSQLPKDRFSAERLKGVDSTLKIQPAKLEDSAVYLCASSPGKIVSNTGELFFGEGSRLTVL.

The J gene is TRBJ2-7, the V gene TRBV7-9; 10 positions agree with TRBD2. The CDR3 is 15 amino acids. J lost 6 bases, V lost 2 bases, and 7 bases had no gene match. Germline V gene sequence: CDR1 SEHNR, CDR2 FQNEAQ (reference sequence). The CDR3: CASSLWSSGSAEQYF. As DNA, the CDR3 is TGTGCCAGCAGCTTATGGTCTAGCGGGAGCGCCGAGCAGTACTTC.

The chain is built from TRBV11-3 and TRBJ2-1; TRBD1 agrees at 7 bases. Germline V gives CDR1 SGHNT, CDR2 YENEEA. The J segment lost 3 bases and the V segment lost 1 base, leaving 6 bases of the junction unmatched. This CDR3 is built from 16 residues. CDR3 coding DNA: TGTGCCAGCAGCTTAGCGGTGGGGACAGACTACAATGAGCAGTTCTTC. Residues: CASSLAVGTDYNEQFF.

This chain joins TRBV21-1 and TRBJ2-1; the table's TRBD2 call for D was not verified on the DNA. TRBV21-1 is a documented pseudogene. The CDR3 consists of 14 residues. In DNA, the CDR3 is TGTGCCAGCATGTTAGCGCTAGCCTACAATGAGCAGTTCTTC. Its translation is CASMLALAYNEQFF.

V usage is TRBV5-1 and J usage is TRBJ2-1; 9 bases are shared with TRBD2. In germline, CDR1 is SGHRS, CDR2 YFSETQ. This CDR3 spans 19 amino acids. Germline trimming cut 4 bases from V and 4 bases from J; bases unmatched to any gene: 18. CDR3 sequence reads: CASSPIGWASGNPYNEQFF. The CDR3 DNA reads TGCGCCAGCAGCCCAATCGGGTGGGCTAGCGGGAACCCTTACAATGAGCAGTTCTTC.

This chain links TRBV19 with TRBJ2-1, with 7 bases lining up with TRBD2. Germline lookup yields CDR1 LNHDA and CDR2 SQIVND (reference sequence). V shed 4 bases and J 7 bases; nucleotides not matched to a gene: 10. The CDR3 spans 15 residues. Here the CDR3 DNA reads TGTGCCAGTAGTAAGGGCGGGAGTACGAGTAATGAGCAGTTCTTC. Protein: CASSKGGSTSNEQFF.

The chain joins TRBV11-3 to TRBJ2-1; possible D gene TRBD1, 5 bases. V shed 4 bases and J shed 8 bases, with 9 bases lying between them. Germline assignment: CDR1 SGHNT and CDR2 YENEEA. The CDR3 runs to 12 residues. The CDR3: CASSSGLHEQFF. CDR3 coding DNA: TGTGCCAGCAGCTCAGGGTTGCATGAGCAGTTCTTC.